The sequence of this T cell receptor beta chain was determined in a study of control samples from healthy donors and cancer patients. The V and J ends lost 3 bases and 2 bases, in that order; junction bases with no gene match: 5. CDR3 length: 15 residues. Germline V gene data show CDR1 as SGHRS and CDR2 as YFSETQ. The method was immunoSEQ multiplex PCR; TCRdb's version includes in-frame clones alone and lacks a portion of them. The sample lists under 200,000 clones; around 94% were seen once. J is TRBJ2-3 and V is TRBV5-1; TRBD2 matches at 8 bases. The sequence derives from a man aged 55 to 70 with colorectal cancer. Sequenced: PBMCs. The CDR3 is CASSSGLVDTDTQYF. DNA of the CDR3: TGCGCCAGCAGCTCGGGACTAGTTGACACAGATACGCAGTATTTT.